This T cell receptor beta chain was sequenced in a study of cytomegalovirus exposure and HLA in healthy donors. Use of 60 Vbeta and 13 Jbeta primers characterized the PCR. Libraries were prepared by immunoSEQ multiplex PCR; TCRdb keeps only in-frame clonotypes and omits some of them. The sample carries 120,000 or so clones, around four fifths recorded once. Germline-derived CDR1 and CDR2 are ENHRY and SYGVKD. The V gene end was trimmed by 6 bases and the J gene end by 3 bases; junction bases not matched to a gene: 2. This CDR3 spans 14 amino acids. The chain has TRBV10-3 and TRBJ2-1; TRBD2 aligns across 10 bases. The sequencing input was PBMCs. This sequence originates from a man in his sixties in good health and CMV-seropositive. CDR3 in amino acids: CAIRGTSDYNEQFF. The CDR3 DNA is TGTGCCATCAGAGGGACTAGCGACTACAATGAGCAGTTCTTC.